Below are 20 T cell receptor beta chains sequenced from a single sample in a study of blood T cell repertoires in COVID-19. Using immunoSEQ multiplex PCR, the repertoire was profiled, and TCRdb retains in-frame clones only, with some absent. The top ten hold 4.5% to 7% of the sample, which has about 270,000 clones, approximately 82% seen once. The specimen was peripheral blood. These receptors originate from an elderly man with acute or convalescent COVID-19.

The chain couples TRBV29-1 to TRBJ2-4; 7 positions agree with TRBD1. Per germline, CDR1 SQVTM and CDR2 ANQGSEA. V shed 8 bases, J shed 4 bases, and the junction held 8 bases outside the gene matches. The CDR3 is made up of 13 amino acids. CDR3 coding DNA: TGCAGCCTTACCCGGGACAGTAAAAACATTCAGTACTTC. It translates to CSLTRDSKNIQYF.

V usage is TRBV18 and J usage is TRBJ1-1; D not certain. Trimming took off 2 bases at V and 3 bases at J, with 10 bases between the two ends. The CDR3 length is 14 residues. In germline, CDR1 is KGHSH, CDR2 LQKENI. Here the CDR3 DNA reads TGTGCCAGCTCACCAACTGCGTCGGACACTGAAGCTTTCTTT. Its protein is CASSPTASDTEAFF.

The chain links TRBV7-9 to TRBJ2-7; D perhaps matches TRBD1 (5 bases). The CDR3 sequence is 12 residues long. Germline V CDR1 and CDR2: SEHNR, FQNEAQ (reference sequence). Trimming took 3 bases from V and 6 from J, leaving 9 bases between them. This CDR3 reads CASSFTGGEQYF. Here the CDR3 DNA reads TGTGCCAGCAGCTTTACAGGTGGCGAGCAGTACTTC.

In DNA, the CDR3 is TGTGCCAGCAGCTTCCGGGAATCGAGGAATGAGCAGTTCTTC. It codes for CASSFRESRNEQFF. The chain employs TRBV5-5 and TRBJ2-1; TRBD2 is a possible D gene (5 bases). Germline V gives CDR1 SGHKS, CDR2 YYEKEE (reference sequence). V was shortened by 2 bases and J by 7 bases, with 13 bases between the two germline ends. The length of the CDR3 is 14 residues.

The J gene is TRBJ2-1, the V gene TRBV6-5, with TRBD2 matching 12 bases. The CDR3 has 15 amino acids. V shed 5 bases, J shed 5 bases, and the junction held 4 bases outside the gene matches. Germline CDR1 and CDR2: MNHEY and SVGAGI. CDR3 coding DNA: TGTGCCAGCAGTAGACGACTAGCGGGGGACAATGAGCAGTTCTTC. Translating gives CASSRRLAGDNEQFF.

This clone appeared a few times. The rearrangement uses TRBV6-1 and TRBJ1-2; TRBD1 agrees at 7 bases. V trimming: 3 bases; J trimming: 6 bases; junction bases outside the gene matches: 7. The germline CDR1 and CDR2 sequences are MNHNS and SASEGT. The length of the CDR3 is 14 residues. CDR3 sequence reads: CASSDIDRVNGYTF. The CDR3 nucleotides read TGTGCCAGCAGTGACATCGACAGGGTGAATGGCTACACCTTC.

This clone was seen a few times. This sequence joins TRBV28 and TRBJ2-1, with TRBD2 identical over 7 bases. The CDR3 length is 17 residues. V lost 4 bases to trimming and J lost 0 bases; unmatched junction nucleotides: 9. Per germline, CDR1 MDHEN and CDR2 SYDVKM. CDR3: CASSSPAGSSSYNEQFF. The CDR3 coding sequence is TGTGCCAGCAGTTCTCCAGCGGGGAGTAGCTCCTACAATGAGCAGTTCTTC.

The chain uses TRBV5-1 and TRBJ2-1, with TRBD1 as a possible D gene (7 bases). The CDR3 loop spans 15 amino acids. Germline loops: CDR1 SGHRS, CDR2 YFSETQ. V lost 4 bases and J 3 bases, leaving 14 bases between the germline ends. CDR3 coding DNA: TGCGCCAGCAGCCCAGGGGGGTCGGACTACAATGAGCAGTTCTTC. Translating it yields CASSPGGSDYNEQFF.

V and J are TRBV5-1 and TRBJ2-1, with D perhaps TRBD1 (6 bases). The germline CDR1 and CDR2 sequences are SGHRS and YFSETQ. This CDR3 comprises 15 residues. V lost 3 bases and J 2 bases, leaving 12 bases between the germline ends. The chain's CDR3 is CASSYPNRAYNEQFF. The CDR3, as DNA: TGCGCCAGCAGCTATCCTAACAGGGCCTACAATGAGCAGTTCTTC.

The chain uses TRBV18 and TRBJ2-7; D is ambiguous. This CDR3 contains 15 residues. The V gene lost 6 bases and the J gene lost 0 bases, with 15 bases spanning the gap. CDR1 and CDR2 (germline): KGHSH, LQKENI. The CDR3 reads CASSQSAESSYEQYF. The DNA for the CDR3 is TGTGCCAGCTCGCAAAGTGCAGAAAGCTCCTACGAGCAGTACTTC.

The gene calls are TRBV3-1 (or the pseudogene TRBV3-2) and TRBJ2-7, with 7 positions matching TRBD1. The CDR3 is 15 amino acids. Germline CDR1 reads LGHDT; CDR2 reads YNNKEL (reference sequence). The V and J ends lost 3 bases and 1 base, in that order; junction bases with no gene match: 6. In DNA form, the CDR3 reads TGTGCCAGCAGCCACGCTGGGACAGCGTCCTACGAGCAGTACTTC. This gives the protein CASSHAGTASYEQYF.

CDR3 sequence (DNA): TGCGCCACTCGAGCGGGGGCAGACAATGAGCAGTTCTTC. Its translation: CATRAGADNEQFF. The chain couples TRBV5-1 to TRBJ2-1; TRBD2 agrees at 8 bases. J gave up 5 bases and V 9 bases, and 7 bases lay outside the gene matches. The length of the CDR3 is 13 residues. The germline V gene encodes CDR1 SGHRS and CDR2 YFSETQ.

The genes are TRBV2 and TRBJ2-2, with a weak D call TRBD1 (7 bases). Trimming pared 6 bases from V and 6 bases from J, leaving 17 bases between. The germline gives CDR1 SNHLY, CDR2 FYNNEI. The CDR3 consists of 15 residues. The CDR3 DNA sequence: TGTGCCAGCAGGGAGGGACAGTTTCTGGCCGGGGAGCTGTTTTTT. Encoded protein: CASREGQFLAGELFF.

The J gene is TRBJ2-7, the V gene TRBV24-1, with 7 bases identical to TRBD2. The V gene's germline CDR1 is KGHDR and CDR2 SFDVKD. After removal of 3 bases from V and 2 bases from J, the junction contained 6 bases not matched to a gene. The CDR3 length is 15 residues. In nucleotides, the CDR3 is TGTGCCACCAGTGATACTAGCGAAACGACCTACGAGCAGTACTTC. It translates to CATSDTSETTYEQYF.

This clone was counted once. The chain carries TRBV25-1 and TRBJ2-7, with 7 positions matching TRBD1. Germline V CDR1 and CDR2: MGHDK, SYGVNS. The CDR3 is 14 residues long. J lost 2 bases, V lost 4 bases, and 5 bases had no gene match. The chain's CDR3 is CASSGDRSTYEQYF. The CDR3 coding sequence is TGTGCCAGCAGTGGGGACAGATCCACCTACGAGCAGTACTTC.

V usage is TRBV27 and J usage is TRBJ1-2; D is ambiguous. Germline lookup yields CDR1 MNHEY and CDR2 SMNVEV (reference sequence). V gave up 7 bases and J gave up 8 bases, with 23 bases separating them. The CDR3 is made up of 15 amino acids. The CDR3 is CASTNTPLGRRGYTF. In DNA, the CDR3 is TGTGCCAGCACAAACACCCCCTTAGGGAGGCGAGGCTACACCTTC.

This clone has only a few counts. The V gene is TRBV5-1, the J gene TRBJ1-2; D is unclear. From germline, CDR1 is SGHRS and CDR2 YFSETQ. The CDR3 spans 12 residues. V lost 4 bases and J 6 bases, leaving 10 bases between the germline ends. CDR3 loop: CASSVNSHGYTF. The CDR3, as DNA: TGCGCCAGCAGCGTCAACAGCCATGGCTACACCTTC.

Here the CDR3 reads CASSLSPNYGYTF. As DNA, the CDR3 is TGTGCCAGTAGTCTTAGTCCTAACTATGGCTACACCTTC. This chain joins TRBV19 and TRBJ1-2; no reliable D call. Per germline, CDR1 LNHDA and CDR2 SQIVND (reference sequence). The CDR3 has 13 residues. The V gene lost 5 bases and the J gene lost 0 bases, with 7 bases spanning the gap.

The chain uses TRBV5-1 and TRBJ2-7, with TRBD2 identical over 7 bases. The V gene's germline CDR1 is SGHRS and CDR2 YFSETQ. This CDR3 contains 16 residues. Losses at the gene ends were 0 bases for V and 5 bases for J; bases not matched to a gene: 11. The DNA for the CDR3 is TGCGCCAGCAGCTTGGCCGGCGGCGGGAGTAAGGACGAGCAGTACTTC. Protein product: CASSLAGGGSKDEQYF.

The chain uses TRBV7-3 and TRBJ2-2, with 7 bases matching TRBD2. Germline V gene data show CDR1 as SGHTA and CDR2 as FQGTGA. The CDR3 extends over 16 amino acids. V shed 4 bases and J 7 bases; nucleotides not matched to a gene: 12. This CDR3 reads CASSSFTSGIGGELFF. In DNA, the CDR3 is TGTGCCAGCAGCTCCTTCACAAGCGGGATTGGCGGGGAGCTGTTTTTT.